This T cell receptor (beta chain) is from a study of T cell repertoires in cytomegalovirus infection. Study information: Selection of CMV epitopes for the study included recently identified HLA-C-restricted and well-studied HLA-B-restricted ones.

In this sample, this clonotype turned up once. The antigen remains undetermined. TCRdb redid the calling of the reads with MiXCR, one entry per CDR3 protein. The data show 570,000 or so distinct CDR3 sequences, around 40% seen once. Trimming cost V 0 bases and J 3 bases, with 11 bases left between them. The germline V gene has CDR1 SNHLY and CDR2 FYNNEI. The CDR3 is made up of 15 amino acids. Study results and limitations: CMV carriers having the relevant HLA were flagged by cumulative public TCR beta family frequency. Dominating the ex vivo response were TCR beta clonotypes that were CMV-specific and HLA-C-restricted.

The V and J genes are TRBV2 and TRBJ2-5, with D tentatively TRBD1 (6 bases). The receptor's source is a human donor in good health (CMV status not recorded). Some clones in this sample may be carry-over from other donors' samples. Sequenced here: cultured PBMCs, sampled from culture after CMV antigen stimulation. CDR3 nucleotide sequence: TGTGCCAGCAGTGAAGCGCTTGGACAGAAAGAGACCCAGTACTTC. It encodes CASSEALGQKETQYF.